This T cell receptor beta chain was sequenced in a study of shared clonotypes between healthy human individuals. Findings of the study overall: Shared clonotypes: roughly 4.7% naive CD4, about 4% naive CD8, around 2.2% memory CD4, about 0.41% memory CD8. Compared with clonotypes that all four donors shared, non-shared clonotypes had lower generation probabilities.

The V gene's germline CDR1 is LNHDA and CDR2 SQIVND (reference sequence). The CDR3 has 18 residues. The ends lost 5 bases at V and 0 bases at J; junction bases unmatched: 13. A split of CD4+ cells into CD45RA+ naive and CD45RA-negative memory subsets was performed. Only in-frame clones appear in the TCRdb table, and some are missing; sequencing was by immunoSEQ multiplex PCR. The sample holds roughly 2,300,000 clones, around 93% seen once. With respect to this clone: Antigen unknown.

V usage is TRBV19 and J usage is TRBJ1-5; 7 positions agree with TRBD1. The TCR comes from a man younger than 35 in good health. Some clones in this sample may be carry-over from other donors' samples. Source material: naive CD4+ T cells from PBMCs. Subset described: CD45RA+ positively selected. CDR3 sequence: CASSLWDSEPYSNQPQHF. The CDR3 bases are TGTGCCAGTAGTCTTTGGGACAGCGAGCCGTATAGCAATCAGCCCCAGCATTTT. Full variable domain (missing parts from reference TRBV19 and TRBJ1-5): DGGITQSPKYLFRKEGQNVTLSCEQNLNHDAMYWYRQDPGQGLRLIYYSQIVNDFQKGDIAEGYSVSREKKESFPLTVTSAQKNPTAFYLCASSLWDSEPYSNQPQHFGDGTRLSIL.